One sample yielded the 4 T cell receptor beta chains listed below, sequenced in a study of cytomegalovirus exposure and HLA in healthy donors. Primers for the PCR totalled 60 Vbeta and 13 Jbeta. The protocol was immunoSEQ multiplex PCR, while the TCRdb copy is restricted to in-frame clones and leaves out a portion. The table has some 100,000 clones, about 75% seen once. The sequencing sample was made of PBMCs. Source of these receptors: a woman aged 18-35 years in good health and CMV-seropositive.

The V gene is TRBV11-2, the J gene TRBJ2-7; a weak D match, TRBD2 (6 bases). V lost 1 base and J lost 7, with 17 bases in between. The length of the CDR3 is 15 residues. Germline CDR1 and CDR2: SGHAT and FQNNGV. The DNA of the CDR3 is TGTGCCAGCAGCTTAGGGGGGGAGGCGGGTCGGGAGCAGTACTTC. It translates to CASSLGGEAGREQYF.

The rearrangement links TRBV2 to TRBJ2-7, with 8 bases aligning to TRBD1. With 5 bases clipped from V and 4 bases from J, the junction kept 10 bases outside the gene matches. The CDR3 is 15 residues long. CDR1 and CDR2 (germline): SNHLY, FYNNEI. CDR3 amino acids: CASSFAQGASYEQYF. The CDR3 nucleotides read TGTGCCAGCAGTTTTGCCCAGGGGGCTAGTTACGAGCAGTACTTC.

The chain links TRBV20-1 to TRBJ2-3, with D unclear. CDR1 and CDR2 from the germline V gene are DFQATT and SNEGSKA (reference sequence). This CDR3 spans 11 amino acids. V lost 3 bases and J lost 4, with 5 bases in between. CDR3 DNA sequence: TGCAGTGCTAGTATGTCAGATACGCAGTATTTT. This translates into CSASMSDTQYF.

The genes are TRBV7-9 and TRBJ1-1, with 7 bases matching TRBD1. The germline V gene encodes CDR1 SEHNR and CDR2 FQNEAQ (reference sequence). Trimming removed 5 bases from V and 8 bases from J; junction bases left unmatched: 5. The CDR3 covers 12 residues. The CDR3 DNA follows: TGTGCCAGCAGCCGACAGGGACGAGAAGCTTTCTTT. Protein: CASSRQGREAFF.